The present TCR beta chain was sequenced within a study of identical twins. TCRdb analysed the 5' RACE reads with MiXCR anew, one entry per CDR3 protein. Among over 500,000 distinct CDR3 sequences, roughly a fifth were seen once, and the ten largest hold around 0.9%. CDR1 and CDR2 from the germline V gene are SGHTA and FQGNSA. The CDR3 contains 12 residues. Trimming left V 7 bases short and J 10 bases short, with 16 bases between. In addition, the sample was reused for a study of T cells expressing NK-cell markers.

V gene TRBV7-2 combines with J gene TRBJ1-1; D uncertain. This receptor was identified in a woman between 18 and 30 years old in good health. The sequenced material came from CD4+ T cells sorted from blood. The DNA of the CDR3 is TGTGCCAGCAAACTAGTGGGAGGTTTAGCTTTCTTT. It translates to CASKLVGGLAFF.